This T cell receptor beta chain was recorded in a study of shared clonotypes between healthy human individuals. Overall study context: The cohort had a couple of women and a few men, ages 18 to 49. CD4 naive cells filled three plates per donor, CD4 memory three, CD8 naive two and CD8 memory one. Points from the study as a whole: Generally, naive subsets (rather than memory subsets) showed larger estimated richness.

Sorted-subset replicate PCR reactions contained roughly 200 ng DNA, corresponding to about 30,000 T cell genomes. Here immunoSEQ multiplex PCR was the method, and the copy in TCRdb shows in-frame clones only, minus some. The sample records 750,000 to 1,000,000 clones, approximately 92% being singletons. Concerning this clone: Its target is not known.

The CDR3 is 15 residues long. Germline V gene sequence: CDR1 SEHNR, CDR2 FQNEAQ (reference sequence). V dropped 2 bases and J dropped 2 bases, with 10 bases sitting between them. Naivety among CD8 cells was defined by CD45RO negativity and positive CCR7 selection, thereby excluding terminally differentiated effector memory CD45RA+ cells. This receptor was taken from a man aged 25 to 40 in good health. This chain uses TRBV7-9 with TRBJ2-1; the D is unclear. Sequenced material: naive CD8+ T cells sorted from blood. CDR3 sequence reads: CASSLLLGTYNEQFF. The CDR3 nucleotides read TGTGCCAGCAGCTTACTTCTAGGGACCTACAATGAGCAGTTCTTC.